The clone carrying this T cell receptor (beta chain) was seen more than once but under ten times. One end of the junction does not line up with germline, which may come from a read error. This sample is part of a study of cytomegalovirus exposure and HLA in healthy donors. The PCR was carried out with 60 Vbeta primers and 13 Jbeta primers. The method was immunoSEQ multiplex PCR; TCRdb's version includes in-frame clones alone and lacks a portion of them. The sample has around 120,000 clones, roughly 69% seen once. CDR1 and CDR2 from the germline V gene are SEHNR and FQNEAQ (reference sequence). The CDR3 extends over 17 amino acids.

What was sequenced was PBMCs. This rearrangement joins TRBV7-9 to TRBJ1-5, with TRBD1 matching 8 bases. The sequence came from a human donor in good health. In DNA, the CDR3 is TGTTCCAGCAGCTTAGGGGGGACAGGCATGGGCAATCAGCCCCAGCATTTT. Its translation is CSSSLGGTGMGNQPQHF.